Below are 21 T cell receptor beta chains sequenced from a single sample in a study of T cells in Graves' hyperthyroidism and ophthalmopathy. The investigators amplified TCR beta CDR3 regions from RNA transcripts. RT-PCR in the first round (using the HTBI primer set) targeted the TCR CDR3. Using its own MiXCR run on the multiplex PCR reads, TCRdb lists one record per CDR3 protein. The data show about half a million distinct CDR3 sequences, under 25% seen once. The specimen sequenced was blood. These receptors were obtained from a man aged 18 to 30 with Graves' hyperthyroidism.

This clonotype has a count of ten or more. This chain links TRBV20-1 with TRBJ1-5; 12 bases align to TRBD1. V was pared by 6 bases and J by 6 bases, with 6 bases of the junction left unmatched. Looked up from germline, CDR1 is DFQATT and CDR2 is SNEGSKA (reference sequence). This CDR3 is built from 14 residues. CDR3 protein: CSAPGTGGIQPQHF. The DNA of the CDR3 is TGCAGTGCCCCCGGGACAGGGGGCATTCAGCCCCAGCATTTT.

This clonotype was seen repeatedly, ten times or more. The chain employs TRBV9 and TRBJ1-1; D might be TRBD1 (5 bases). Trimming removed 1 base at V and 3 bases at J, with 10 bases between. The CDR3 runs 14 residues. The germline V gene has CDR1 SGDLS and CDR2 YYNGEE. CDR3 sequence (DNA): TGTGCCAGCAGCGTATCAGGGACCGACACTGAAGCTTTCTTT. The encoded protein is CASSVSGTDTEAFF.

This clonotype was seen many times. The chain is built from TRBV19 and TRBJ2-7, with D perhaps TRBD1 (5 bases). Germline CDR1 and CDR2: LNHDA and SQIVND (reference sequence). Trimming took 9 bases from V and 5 from J, leaving 20 bases between them. This CDR3 is built from 14 residues. The CDR3 DNA reads TGTGCCAGCAGTGAATGGGCAGGGAACGACGAGCAGTACTTC. Protein sequence: CASSEWAGNDEQYF.

This clonotype was recorded many times. This chain joins TRBV29-1 and TRBJ2-7; 9 nucleotides line up with TRBD1. The CDR3 spans 13 residues. Germline CDR1 SQVTM, CDR2 ANQGSEA. V shed 4 bases and J 2 bases; nucleotides not matched to a gene: 3. This chain's CDR3 is CSVGQGGTYEQYF. Here the CDR3 DNA reads TGCAGCGTTGGACAGGGGGGGACCTACGAGCAGTACTTC.

This clonotype has a handful of counts. V gene TRBV20-1 combines with J gene TRBJ2-1; perhaps D is TRBD1 or TRBD2 (5 bases each). Between the trimmed V and J ends, which lost 5 bases and 1 base, there was a span of 18 bases. The CDR3 is made up of 16 amino acids. The germline CDR1 and CDR2 sequences are DFQATT and SNEGSKA (reference sequence). CDR3 residues: CSAGRLGTESYNEQFF. The CDR3 region has the DNA TGCAGTGCTGGTCGTCTAGGGACGGAATCCTACAATGAGCAGTTCTTC.

The V call is TRBV25-1, the J call TRBJ2-7; D unresolved. The V end was cut by 1 base, the J end by 0 bases, with 7 bases between. The germline V gene has CDR1 MGHDK and CDR2 SYGVNS. This CDR3 has 14 residues. The DNA for the CDR3 is TGTGCCAGCAGTGAATCGCTAGGCTCCTACGAGCAGTACTTC. As protein: CASSESLGSYEQYF.

This rearrangement joins TRBV11-3 to TRBJ1-1, with D hard to call. The V and J ends lost 4 bases and 11 bases respectively, with 14 bases between them. From germline, CDR1 is SGHNT and CDR2 YENEEA. This CDR3 has 12 residues. CDR3 protein: CASSSGVLGAFF. CDR3 DNA sequence: TGTGCCAGCAGCTCTGGGGTTCTGGGGGCTTTCTTT.

The sample holds many counts of this clonotype. The chain has TRBV5-5 and TRBJ1-1, with D possibly TRBD1 on 5 matching bases. V lost 0 bases and J 3 bases, leaving 9 bases between the germline ends. Germline assignment: CDR1 SGHKS and CDR2 YYEKEE (reference sequence). This CDR3 is built from 14 residues. CDR3 coding DNA: TGTGCCAGCAGCTTGGTCGACAGCCACACTGAAGCTTTCTTT. Its translation is CASSLVDSHTEAFF.

The V gene is TRBV7-2, the J gene TRBJ1-2, with TRBD1 identical over 9 bases. In germline, CDR1 is SGHTA, CDR2 FQGNSA. J lost 0 bases, V lost 4 bases, and 3 bases had no gene match. The CDR3 is made up of 15 amino acids. The CDR3 loop is CASSSGQGPNYGYTF. In DNA form, the CDR3 reads TGTGCCAGCAGCTCCGGACAGGGGCCTAACTATGGCTACACCTTC.

This clonotype was picked up many times. The chain carries TRBV20-1 and TRBJ2-7; D might be TRBD2 (6 bases). V gave up 3 bases and J gave up 2 bases, with 11 bases separating them. The CDR3 is 13 residues long. Germline V lookup: CDR1 DFQATT, CDR2 SNEGSKA (reference sequence). CDR3 region: CSASLAEPYEQYF. CDR3 nucleotides: TGCAGTGCTAGTTTAGCGGAACCCTACGAGCAGTACTTC.

This clonotype has a handful of counts. V and J are TRBV19 and TRBJ2-2, with 8 bases matching TRBD2. Per the germline V gene, CDR1 is LNHDA and CDR2 is SQIVND (reference sequence). This CDR3 spans 15 amino acids. With V trimmed by 4 bases and J by 1 base, 2 bases remained unmatched. CDR3 region: CASSTLAGNTGELFF. In DNA, the CDR3 is TGTGCCAGTAGTACGCTAGCGGGGAACACCGGGGAGCTGTTTTTT.

At least ten counts were recorded for this clonotype. The chain combines TRBV28 with TRBJ2-7; 9 bases align to TRBD2. V trimming: 3 bases; J trimming: 2 bases; junction bases outside the gene matches: 5. CDR3 length: 15 amino acids. Germline assignment: CDR1 MDHEN and CDR2 SYDVKM. The CDR3 DNA reads TGTGCCAGCAGTTTTGCGGTAGCGGGGGCCTACGAGCAGTACTTC. Translated, it gives CASSFAVAGAYEQYF.

This clonotype was counted a few times. The chain uses TRBV7-2 and TRBJ2-7; 13 bases line up with TRBD2. This CDR3 comprises 15 residues. The V gene's germline CDR1 is SGHTA and CDR2 FQGNSA. The J segment lost 3 bases and the V segment lost 3 bases, leaving 2 bases of the junction unmatched. The chain's CDR3 is CASSFWTSGGYEQYF. DNA of the CDR3: TGTGCCAGCAGCTTCTGGACTAGCGGGGGCTACGAGCAGTACTTC.

The V and J genes are TRBV12-3 or TRBV12-4 and TRBJ1-1; 7 bases are a match to TRBD1. The trim removed 6 bases at V and 1 base at J, leaving 8 bases unmatched. This CDR3 has 15 residues. The chain's CDR3 is CASSPYYRGNTEAFF. The CDR3 bases are TGTGCCAGCAGCCCTTACTACAGGGGGAACACTGAAGCTTTCTTT.

This clonotype came up many times. The CDR3 region is CASSVQGQGASYEQYF. In DNA, the CDR3 is TGTGCCAGCAGTGTACAGGGACAGGGGGCGAGCTACGAGCAGTACTTC. The chain carries TRBV6-1 and TRBJ2-7; 12 bases align to TRBD1. Germline V gene sequence: CDR1 MNHNS, CDR2 SASEGT. V lost 4 bases, J lost 3 bases, and 7 bases stayed unmatched. The CDR3 totals 16 residues.

This clonotype was detected ten times or more. This chain uses TRBV28 with TRBJ2-5; the match to TRBD1 covers 10 bases. The ends lost 5 bases at V and 2 bases at J; junction bases unmatched: 8. The CDR3 has 16 residues. Germline values: CDR1 MDHEN, CDR2 SYDVKM. For the CDR3, the DNA is TGTGCCAGCAGTCCGCGACAGGGGGCCACTCAAGAGACCCAGTACTTC. Translation gives CASSPRQGATQETQYF.

This clonotype was observed many times. This sequence joins TRBV29-1 and TRBJ1-2; D not certain. Looked up from germline, CDR1 is SQVTM and CDR2 is ANQGSEA. This CDR3 has 11 residues. Trimming left V 5 bases short and J 6 bases short, with 10 bases between. In DNA form, the CDR3 reads TGCAGCGTTACGGGAGAAAATGGCTACACCTTC. Translating gives CSVTGENGYTF.

This clonotype was seen ten or more times. The chain combines TRBV6-5 with TRBJ2-5; 8 bases match TRBD1. The CDR3 has 15 residues. The V segment lost 6 bases and the J segment 4 bases; nucleotides outside the gene matches: 10. Per the germline V gene, CDR1 is MNHEY and CDR2 is SVGAGI. CDR3 amino acids: CASRVQGVGVETQYF. CDR3 DNA sequence: TGTGCCAGCAGGGTACAGGGGGTCGGAGTAGAGACCCAGTACTTC.

In its sample, this clonotype was seen many times. The chain combines TRBV7-8 with TRBJ1-5; D is undetermined. Germline CDR1 reads SGHVS; CDR2 reads FQNEAQ. The CDR3 is 14 residues long. Trimming pared 5 bases from V and 6 bases from J, leaving 14 bases between. CDR3 protein: CASSHAEAGQPQHF. CDR3 coding DNA: TGTGCCAGCAGCCATGCCGAAGCGGGTCAGCCCCAGCATTTT.

This clonotype was counted many times. This chain joins TRBV28 and TRBJ2-5; 13 bases match TRBD2. J was trimmed by 2 bases and V by 5 bases; bases with no gene match: 14. This CDR3 contains 19 residues. Germline V CDR1 and CDR2: MDHEN, SYDVKM. The CDR3 DNA sequence: TGTGCCAGCAGTCCCTTAGAAGTACTAGCGGGGGGGTCACAAGAGACCCAGTACTTC. It translates to CASSPLEVLAGGSQETQYF. The full variable domain, its missing parts supplied by reference TRBV28 and TRBJ2-5, is DVKVTQSSRYLVKRTGEKVFLECVQDMDHENMFWYRQDPGLGLRLIYFSYDVKMKEKGDIPEGYSVSREKKERFSLILESASTNQTSMYLCASSPLEVLAGGSQETQYFGPGTRLLVL.

In its sample, this clonotype was seen many times. The chain links TRBV6-5 to TRBJ2-2, with D unresolved. V lost 4 bases to trimming and J lost 8 bases, with 11 bases between them. This CDR3 comprises 13 residues. CDR1 is MNHEY, CDR2 SVGAGI, per germline. CDR3 nucleotide sequence: TGTGCCAGCAGTTCAAGCCCCGCGGGGGAGCTGTTTTTT. It translates to CASSSSPAGELFF.